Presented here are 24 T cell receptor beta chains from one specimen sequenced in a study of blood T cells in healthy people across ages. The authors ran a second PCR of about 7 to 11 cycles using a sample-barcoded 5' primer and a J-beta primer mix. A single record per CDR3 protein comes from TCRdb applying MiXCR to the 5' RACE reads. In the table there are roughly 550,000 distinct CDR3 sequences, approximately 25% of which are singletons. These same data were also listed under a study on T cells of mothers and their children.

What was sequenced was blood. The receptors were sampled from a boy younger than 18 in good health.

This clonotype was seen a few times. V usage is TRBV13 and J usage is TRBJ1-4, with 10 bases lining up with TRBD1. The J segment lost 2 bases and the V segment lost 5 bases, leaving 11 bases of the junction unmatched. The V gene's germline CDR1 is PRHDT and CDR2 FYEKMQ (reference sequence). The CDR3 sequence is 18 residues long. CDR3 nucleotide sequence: TGTGCCAGCAGCACGCGACAGGGGGCTAGTGCGACTAATGAAAAACTGTTTTTT. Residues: CASSTRQGASATNEKLFF.

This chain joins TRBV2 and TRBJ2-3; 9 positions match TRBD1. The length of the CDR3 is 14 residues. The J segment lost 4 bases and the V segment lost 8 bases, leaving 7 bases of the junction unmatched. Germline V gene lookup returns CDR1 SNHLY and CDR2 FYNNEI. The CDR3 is CASPKRQGADTQYF. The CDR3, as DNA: TGTGCCAGCCCTAAAAGACAGGGGGCAGATACGCAGTATTTT. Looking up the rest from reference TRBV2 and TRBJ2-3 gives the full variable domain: EPEVTQTPSHQVTQMGQEVILRCVPISNHLYFYWYRQILGQKVEFLVSFYNNEISEKSEIFDDQFSVERPDGSNFTLKIRSTKLEDSAMYFCASPKRQGADTQYFGPGTRLTVL.

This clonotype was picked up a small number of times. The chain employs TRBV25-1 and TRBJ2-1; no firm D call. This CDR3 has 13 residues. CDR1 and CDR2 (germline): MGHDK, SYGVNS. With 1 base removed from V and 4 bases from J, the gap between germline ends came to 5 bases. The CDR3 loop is CASSEFLYNEQFF. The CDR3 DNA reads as TGTGCCAGCAGTGAATTTCTGTACAATGAGCAGTTCTTC. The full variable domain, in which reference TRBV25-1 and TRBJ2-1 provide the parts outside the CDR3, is EADIYQTPRYLVIGTGKKITLECSQTMGHDKMYWYQQDPGMELHLIHYSYGVNSTEKGDLSSESTVSRIRTEHFPLTLESARPSHTSQYLCASSEFLYNEQFFGPGTRLTVL.

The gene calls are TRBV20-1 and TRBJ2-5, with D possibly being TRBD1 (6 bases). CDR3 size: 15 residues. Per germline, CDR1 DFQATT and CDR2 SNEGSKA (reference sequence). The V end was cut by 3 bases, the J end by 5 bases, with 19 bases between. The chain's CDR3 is CSASGFRNRVETQYF. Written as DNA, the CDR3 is TGCAGTGCTAGTGGATTCAGGAACAGGGTTGAGACCCAGTACTTC.

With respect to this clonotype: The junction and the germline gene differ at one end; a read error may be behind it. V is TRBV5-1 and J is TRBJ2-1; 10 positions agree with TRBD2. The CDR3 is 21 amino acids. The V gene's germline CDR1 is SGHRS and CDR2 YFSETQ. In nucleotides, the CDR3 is TGCGCCAGCAGCCTACCGGGACTAGCGTATCCGACCTCGAGCTCCTATAATGAGCAGTTCTTC. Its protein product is CASSLPGLAYPTSSSYNEQFF.

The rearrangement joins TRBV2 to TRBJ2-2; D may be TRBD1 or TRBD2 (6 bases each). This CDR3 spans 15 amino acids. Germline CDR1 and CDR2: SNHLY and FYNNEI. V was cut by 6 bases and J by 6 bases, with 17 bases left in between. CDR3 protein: CASRKSGAGAGELFF. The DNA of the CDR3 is TGTGCCAGCAGAAAGTCGGGGGCTGGGGCCGGGGAGCTGTTTTTT.

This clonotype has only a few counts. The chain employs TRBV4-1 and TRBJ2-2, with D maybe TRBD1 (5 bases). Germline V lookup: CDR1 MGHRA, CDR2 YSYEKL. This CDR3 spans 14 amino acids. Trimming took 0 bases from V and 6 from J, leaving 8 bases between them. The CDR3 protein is CASSQDTGSGELFF. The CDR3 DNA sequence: TGCGCCAGCAGCCAAGACACAGGCTCCGGGGAGCTGTTTTTT.

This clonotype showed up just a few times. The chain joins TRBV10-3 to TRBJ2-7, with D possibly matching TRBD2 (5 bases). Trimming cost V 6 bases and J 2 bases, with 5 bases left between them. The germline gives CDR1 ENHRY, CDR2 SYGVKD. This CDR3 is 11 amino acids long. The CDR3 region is CAIRGAYEQYF. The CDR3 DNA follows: TGTGCCATCAGGGGAGCCTACGAGCAGTACTTC.

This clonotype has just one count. The CDR3 bases are TGCAGCGTTGAAGACCAACACGGCGTGTGGGGAAACACCATATATTTT. Its protein is CSVEDQHGVWGNTIYF. V gene TRBV29-1 combines with J gene TRBJ1-3; D call uncertain. V gave up 0 bases and J gave up 4 bases, with 16 bases separating them. Germline V CDR1 and CDR2: SQVTM, ANQGSEA. The length of the CDR3 is 16 residues.

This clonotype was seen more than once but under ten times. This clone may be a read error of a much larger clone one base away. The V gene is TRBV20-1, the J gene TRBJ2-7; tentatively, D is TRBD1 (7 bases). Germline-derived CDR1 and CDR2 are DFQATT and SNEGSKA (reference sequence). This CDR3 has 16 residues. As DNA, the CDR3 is TGCAGTGCTAGAGCTCCACGGGGGACAGATAACTACGAGCGGTACTTC. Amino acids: CSARAPRGTDNYERYF.

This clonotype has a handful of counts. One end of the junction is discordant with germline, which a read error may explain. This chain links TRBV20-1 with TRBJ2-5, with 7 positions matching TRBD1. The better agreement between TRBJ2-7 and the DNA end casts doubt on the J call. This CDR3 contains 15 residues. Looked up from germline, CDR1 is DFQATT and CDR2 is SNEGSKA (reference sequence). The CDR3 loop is CNARDQGGKNYEQYF. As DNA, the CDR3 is TGCAATGCTAGAGATCAAGGGGGCAAGAACTACGAGCAGTACTTC.

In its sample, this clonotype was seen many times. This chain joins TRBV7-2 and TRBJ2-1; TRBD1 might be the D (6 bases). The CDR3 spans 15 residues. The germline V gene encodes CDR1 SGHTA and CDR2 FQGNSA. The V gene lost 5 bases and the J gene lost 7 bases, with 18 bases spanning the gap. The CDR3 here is CASSQGRGAYNEQFF. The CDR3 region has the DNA TGTGCCAGCAGCCAAGGCAGGGGCGCATATAATGAGCAGTTCTTC.

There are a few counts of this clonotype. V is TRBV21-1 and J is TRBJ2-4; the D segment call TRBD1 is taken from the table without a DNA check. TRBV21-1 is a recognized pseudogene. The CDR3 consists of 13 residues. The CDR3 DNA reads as TGTGCCAGCAGCTTCACAGGGGGCGGGACTCAGTACTTC. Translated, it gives CASSFTGGGTQYF.

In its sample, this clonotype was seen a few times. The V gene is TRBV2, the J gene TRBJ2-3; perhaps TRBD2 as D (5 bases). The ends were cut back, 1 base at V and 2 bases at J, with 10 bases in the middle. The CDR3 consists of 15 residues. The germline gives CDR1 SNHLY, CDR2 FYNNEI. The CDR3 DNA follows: TGTGCCAGCAGTGAAGGGACTCACTACACAGATACGCAGTATTTT. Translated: CASSEGTHYTDTQYF.

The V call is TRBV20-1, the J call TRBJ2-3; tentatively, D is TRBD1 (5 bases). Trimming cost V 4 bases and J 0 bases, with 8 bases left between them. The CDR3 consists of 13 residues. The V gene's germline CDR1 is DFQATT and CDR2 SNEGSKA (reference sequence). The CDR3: CSATRGSTDTQYF. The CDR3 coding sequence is TGCAGTGCTACTAGGGGTAGCACAGATACGCAGTATTTT.

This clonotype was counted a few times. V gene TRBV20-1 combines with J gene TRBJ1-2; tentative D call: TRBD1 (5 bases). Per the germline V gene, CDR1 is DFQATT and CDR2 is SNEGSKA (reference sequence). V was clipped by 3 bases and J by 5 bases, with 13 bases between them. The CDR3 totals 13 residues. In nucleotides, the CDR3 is TGCAGTGCTAGGGGGCAGGCCGATTATGGCTACACCTTC. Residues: CSARGQADYGYTF.

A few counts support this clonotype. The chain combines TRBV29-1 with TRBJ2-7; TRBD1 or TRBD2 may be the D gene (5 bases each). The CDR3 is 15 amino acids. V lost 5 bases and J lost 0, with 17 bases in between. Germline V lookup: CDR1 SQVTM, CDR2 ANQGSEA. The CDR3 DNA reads TGCAGCGTTATTTACGCCGGGACCTCCTCCTACGAGCAGTACTTC. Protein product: CSVIYAGTSSYEQYF.

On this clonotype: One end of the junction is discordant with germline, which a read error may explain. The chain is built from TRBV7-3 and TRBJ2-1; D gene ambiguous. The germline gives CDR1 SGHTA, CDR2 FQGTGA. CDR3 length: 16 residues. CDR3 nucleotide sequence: TGTGCCAGCAGCTCATCCGGGCCCGGGCTCTACAATGAGCACTTCTTC. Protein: CASSSSGPGLYNEHFF. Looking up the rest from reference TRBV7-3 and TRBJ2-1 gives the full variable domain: GAGVSQTPSNKVTEKGKYVELRCDPISGHTALYWYRQSLGQGPEFLIYFQGTGAADDSGLPNDRFFAVRPEGSVSTLKIQRTERGDSAVYLCASSSSGPGLYNEHFFGPGTRLTVL.

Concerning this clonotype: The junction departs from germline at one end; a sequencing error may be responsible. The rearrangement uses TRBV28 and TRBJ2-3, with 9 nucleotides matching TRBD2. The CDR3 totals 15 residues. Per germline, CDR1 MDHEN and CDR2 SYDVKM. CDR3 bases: TGTGCCAGCAGTACTGGGACTAGCCACACAGATTCGCAGTATTTT. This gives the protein CASSTGTSHTDSQYF.

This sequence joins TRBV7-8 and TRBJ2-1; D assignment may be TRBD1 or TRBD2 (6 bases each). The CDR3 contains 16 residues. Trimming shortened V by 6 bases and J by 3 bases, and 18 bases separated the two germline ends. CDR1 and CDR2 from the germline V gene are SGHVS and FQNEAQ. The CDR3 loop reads CASSPRGGGVYNEQFF. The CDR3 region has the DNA TGTGCCAGCAGTCCCAGAGGAGGGGGAGTCTACAATGAGCAGTTCTTC.

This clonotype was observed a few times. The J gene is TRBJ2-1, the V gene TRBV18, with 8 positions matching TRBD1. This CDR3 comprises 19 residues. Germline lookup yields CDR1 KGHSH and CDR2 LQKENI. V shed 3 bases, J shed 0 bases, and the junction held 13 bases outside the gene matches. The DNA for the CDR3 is TGTGCCAGCTCACCCCTAAAAGGGGGACAGGAGGGCTCCTACAATGAGCAGTTCTTC. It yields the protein CASSPLKGGQEGSYNEQFF.

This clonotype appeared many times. The CDR3 is CASSFLRYGYTF. The DNA of the CDR3 is TGTGCCAGCAGCTTCCTCCGCTATGGCTACACCTTC. The chain joins TRBV11-3 to TRBJ1-2; D is unclear. The CDR3 runs 12 residues. CDR1 is SGHNT, CDR2 YENEEA, per germline. V was cut by 3 bases and J by 4 bases, with 6 bases left in between. The full variable domain, with the rest looked up from reference TRBV11-3 and TRBJ1-2, is EAGVVQSPRYKIIEKKQPVAFWCNPISGHNTLYWYLQNLGQGPELLIRYENEEAVDDSQLPKDRFSAERLKGVDSTLKIQPAELGDSAVYLCASSFLRYGYTFGSGTRLTVV.

As DNA, the CDR3 is TGTGCCAGCAGGCAGGGGGCCAGGAACACCGGGGAGCTGTTTTTT. Residues: CASRQGARNTGELFF. The rearrangement uses TRBV12-3 or TRBV12-4 and TRBJ2-2, with 8 bases that match TRBD1. The CDR3 loop spans 15 amino acids. V gave up 6 bases and J gave up 1 base; unmatched junction bases: 4.

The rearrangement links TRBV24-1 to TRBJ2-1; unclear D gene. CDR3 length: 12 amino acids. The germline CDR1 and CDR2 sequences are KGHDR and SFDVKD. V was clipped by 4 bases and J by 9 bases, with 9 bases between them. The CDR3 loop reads CATSESLAEQFF. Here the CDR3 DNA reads TGTGCCACCAGTGAATCTCTCGCTGAGCAGTTCTTC.